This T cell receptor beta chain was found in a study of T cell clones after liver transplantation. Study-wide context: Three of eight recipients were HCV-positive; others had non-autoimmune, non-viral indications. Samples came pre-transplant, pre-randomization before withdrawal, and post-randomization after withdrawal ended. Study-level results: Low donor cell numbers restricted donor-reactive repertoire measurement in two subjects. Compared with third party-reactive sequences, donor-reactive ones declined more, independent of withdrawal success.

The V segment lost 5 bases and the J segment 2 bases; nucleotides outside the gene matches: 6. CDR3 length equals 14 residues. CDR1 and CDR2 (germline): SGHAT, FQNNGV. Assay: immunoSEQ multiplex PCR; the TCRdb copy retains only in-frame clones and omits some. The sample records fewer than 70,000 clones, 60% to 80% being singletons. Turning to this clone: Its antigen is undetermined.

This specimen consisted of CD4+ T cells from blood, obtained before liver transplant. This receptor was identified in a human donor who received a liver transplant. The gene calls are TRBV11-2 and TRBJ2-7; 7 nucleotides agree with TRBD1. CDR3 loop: CASSPWGQPYEQYF. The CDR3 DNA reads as TGTGCCAGCAGCCCTTGGGGACAGCCCTACGAGCAGTACTTC. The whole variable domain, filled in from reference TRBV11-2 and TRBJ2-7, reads EAGVAQSPRYKIIEKRQSVAFWCNPISGHATLYWYQQILGQGPKLLIQFQNNGVVDDSQLPKDRFSAERLKGVDSTLKIQPAKLEDSAVYLCASSPWGQPYEQYFGPGTRLTVT.